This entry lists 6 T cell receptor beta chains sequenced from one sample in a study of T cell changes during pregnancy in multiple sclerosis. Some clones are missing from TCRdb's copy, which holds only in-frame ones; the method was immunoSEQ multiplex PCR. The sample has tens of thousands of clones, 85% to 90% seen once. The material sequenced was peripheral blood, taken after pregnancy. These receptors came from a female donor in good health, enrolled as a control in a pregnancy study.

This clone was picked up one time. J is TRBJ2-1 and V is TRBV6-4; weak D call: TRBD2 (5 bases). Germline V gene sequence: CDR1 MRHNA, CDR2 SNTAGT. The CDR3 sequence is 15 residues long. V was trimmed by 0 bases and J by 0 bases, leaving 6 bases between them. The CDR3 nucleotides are TGTGCCAGCAGTGACTCCGCGGGCTCCTACAATGAGCAGTTCTTC. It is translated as CASSDSAGSYNEQFF.

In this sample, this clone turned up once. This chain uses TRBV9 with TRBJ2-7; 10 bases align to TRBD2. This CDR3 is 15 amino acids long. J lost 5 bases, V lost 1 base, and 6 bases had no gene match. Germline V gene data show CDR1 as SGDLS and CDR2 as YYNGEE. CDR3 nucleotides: TGTGCCAGCAGCGTAAAACTAGCGGGGAGGGACGAGCAGTACTTC. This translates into CASSVKLAGRDEQYF. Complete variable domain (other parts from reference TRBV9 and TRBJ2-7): DSGVTQTPKHLITATGQRVTLRCSPRSGDLSVYWYQQSLDQGLQFLIQYYNGEERAKGNILERFSAQQFPDLHSELNLSSLELGDSALYFCASSVKLAGRDEQYFGPGTRLTVT.

Here the CDR3 reads CASTLGRQETQYF. The CDR3 DNA sequence: TGTGCCAGCACCCTGGGGAGGCAAGAGACCCAGTACTTC. The genes are TRBV5-6 and TRBJ2-5; D possibly corresponds to TRBD2 (6 bases). Germline values: CDR1 SGHDT, CDR2 YYEEEE. CDR3 length: 13 residues. The V end lost 6 bases, the J end lost 2 bases, and 11 bases lay between the germline ends.

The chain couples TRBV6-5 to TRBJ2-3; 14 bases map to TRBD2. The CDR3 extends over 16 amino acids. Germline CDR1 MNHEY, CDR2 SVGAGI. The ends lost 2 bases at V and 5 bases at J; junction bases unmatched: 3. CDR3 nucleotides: TGTGCCAGCAGTTACGCGGGACTAGCGGGGGTAGATACGCAGTATTTT. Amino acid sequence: CASSYAGLAGVDTQYF.

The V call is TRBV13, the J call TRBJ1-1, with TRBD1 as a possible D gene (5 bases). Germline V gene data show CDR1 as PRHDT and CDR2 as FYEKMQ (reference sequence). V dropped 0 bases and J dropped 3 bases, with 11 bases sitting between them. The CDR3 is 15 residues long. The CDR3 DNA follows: TGTGCCAGCAGCTTAGGCCAGGGTTGGGACACTGAAGCTTTCTTT. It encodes CASSLGQGWDTEAFF.

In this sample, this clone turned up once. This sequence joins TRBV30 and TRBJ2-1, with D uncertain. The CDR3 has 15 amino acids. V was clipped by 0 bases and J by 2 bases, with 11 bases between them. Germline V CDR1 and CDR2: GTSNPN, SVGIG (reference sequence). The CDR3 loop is CAWSVGTSTYNEQFF. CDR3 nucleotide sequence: TGTGCCTGGAGTGTGGGCACATCTACCTACAATGAGCAGTTCTTC.